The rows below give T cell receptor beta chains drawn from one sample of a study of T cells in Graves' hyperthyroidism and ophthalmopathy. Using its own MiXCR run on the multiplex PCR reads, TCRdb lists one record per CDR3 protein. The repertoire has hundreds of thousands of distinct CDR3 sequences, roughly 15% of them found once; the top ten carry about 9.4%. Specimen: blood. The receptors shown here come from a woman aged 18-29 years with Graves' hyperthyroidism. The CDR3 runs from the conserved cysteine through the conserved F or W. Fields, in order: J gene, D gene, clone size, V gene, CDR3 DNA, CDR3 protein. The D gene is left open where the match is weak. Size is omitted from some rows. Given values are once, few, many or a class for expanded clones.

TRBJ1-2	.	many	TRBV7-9	TGTGCCAGCAGCTCCACCGGGACAAGCTACGACTACACCTTC	CASSSTGTSYDYTF
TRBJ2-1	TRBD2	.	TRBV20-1	TGCAGTGCTCAGACTAGCGGGAAGGTCAATGAGCAGTTCTTC	CSAQTSGKVNEQFF
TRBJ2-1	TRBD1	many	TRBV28	TGTGCCAGCAGTCTCCGGACAGGGGGAGTGGGTTACAATGAGCAGTTCTTC	CASSLRTGGVGYNEQFF
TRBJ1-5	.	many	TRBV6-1	TGTGCCAGCAGTGCTACTTATCAGCCCCAGCATTTT	CASSATYQPQHF
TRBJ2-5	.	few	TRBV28	TGTGCCATCGGTGGGAGAGACCAAGAGACCCAGTACTTC	CAIGGRDQETQYF
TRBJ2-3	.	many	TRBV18	TGTGCCAGCCGTCAGGCCGGAGGCACAGATACGCAGTATTTT	CASRQAGGTDTQYF
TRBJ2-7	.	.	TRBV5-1	TGCGCCACCTTCCCTTCCGAGCAGTACTTC	CATFPSEQYF
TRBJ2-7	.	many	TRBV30	TGTGCCTGGGGATATTACGGATACGAGCAGTACTTC	CAWGYYGYEQYF
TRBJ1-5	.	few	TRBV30	TGTGCCTGGAGTGCCCCGGGGGGAGGTTATAGCAATCAGCCCCAGCATTTT	CAWSAPGGGYSNQPQHF
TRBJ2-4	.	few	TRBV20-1	TGCAGTCCATTGAGCCCTGGGGAAAACATTCAGTACTTC	CSPLSPGENIQYF
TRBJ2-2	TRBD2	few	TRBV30	TGTGCCTGGACCCGGACTAGCGACCACACCGGGGAGCTGTTTTTT	CAWTRTSDHTGELFF
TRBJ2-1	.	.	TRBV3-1	TGTGCCAGCAGCCATCTGTTAGATGAGCAGTTCTTC	CASSHLLDEQFF
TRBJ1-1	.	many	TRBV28	TGTGCCAGCAGCTCTGTCGGGGGTGAGAACACTGAAGCTTTCTTT	CASSSVGGENTEAFF
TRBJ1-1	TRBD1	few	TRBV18	TGTGCCAGCTCACCAATACAGGGGGACCAGTCTAATGAAGCTTTCTTT	CASSPIQGDQSNEAFF
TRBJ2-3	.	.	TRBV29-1	TGCAGCGTTGAAGGAGGGGACAGCACAGATACGCAGTATTTT	CSVEGGDSTDTQYF
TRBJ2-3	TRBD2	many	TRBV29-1	TGCAGCGTTGAAGATAGGACTAGCGGGAGCATAGATACGCAGTATTTT	CSVEDRTSGSIDTQYF
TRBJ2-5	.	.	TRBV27	TGTGCCAGCAGTTTATTCCCGGACGGAGGTCAAGAGACCCAGTACTTC	CASSLFPDGGQETQYF
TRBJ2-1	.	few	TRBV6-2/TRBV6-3	TGTGCCAGCAGTTACGGCAGGGCCGATGAGCAGTTCTTC	CASSYGRADEQFF
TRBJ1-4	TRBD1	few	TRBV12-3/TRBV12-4	TGTGCCAGCGGCAGGGGGTGGCCCGTGTTTTTT	CASGRGWPVFF
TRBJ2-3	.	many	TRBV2	TGTGCCAGCAAAGAGCAACTCACAGATACGCAGTATTTT	CASKEQLTDTQYF
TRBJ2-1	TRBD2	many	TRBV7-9	TGTGCCAGCCACGTCGAAGCGGGAGGCAGTGAGCAGTTCTTC	CASHVEAGGSEQFF
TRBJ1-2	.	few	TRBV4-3	TGCGCCAGCAGCCAAGAGGGCCCCGCACTCTATGGCTACACCTTC	CASSQEGPALYGYTF
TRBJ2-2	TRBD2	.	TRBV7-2	TGTGCCAGCAGCTTAGTGGCGGGGGGCATCGGGGAGCTGTTTTTT	CASSLVAGGIGELFF
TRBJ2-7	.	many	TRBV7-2	TGTGCCAGCAGCTTAGAGGGCAGCGAGCAGTACTTC	CASSLEGSEQYF
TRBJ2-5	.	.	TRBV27	TGTGCCAGCGCCGACGAGGGGCGCAGGGAGACCCAGTACTTC	CASADEGRRETQYF
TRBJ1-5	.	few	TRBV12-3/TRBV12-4	TGTGCCAGTACTGGAAACAGATATAGCAATCAGCCCCAGCATTTT	CASTGNRYSNQPQHF
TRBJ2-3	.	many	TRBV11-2	TGTGCCAGCAGCTTGGAACGGGACCCAGATACGCAGTATTTT	CASSLERDPDTQYF
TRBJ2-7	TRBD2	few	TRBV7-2	TGTGCCAGTAGTCGTGGACTAGCGAGAACCTACGAGCAGTACTTC	CASSRGLARTYEQYF
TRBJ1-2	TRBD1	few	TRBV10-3	TGTGCCATCAGTGAGTCGGGACAGGCTAACTATGGCTACACCTTC	CAISESGQANYGYTF
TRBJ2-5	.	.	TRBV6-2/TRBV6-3	TGTGCCAGCAGTTACTCGTCCCTTCAAGAGACCCAGTACTTC	CASSYSSLQETQYF
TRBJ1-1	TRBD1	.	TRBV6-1	TGTGCCAGCCGCCGGGGACAGCGGATTGAAGGTGAAGCTTTCTTT	CASRRGQRIEGEAFF
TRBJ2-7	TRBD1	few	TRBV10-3	TGTGCCACAAAGCCCCGGGACAGCAGCTCCTACGAGCAGTACTTC	CATKPRDSSSYEQYF
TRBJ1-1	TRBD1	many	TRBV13	TGTGCCAGCAGCCCCTCCCGACAGGGGGTACGTGAAGCTTTCTTT	CASSPSRQGVREAFF
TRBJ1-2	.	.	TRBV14	TGTGCCAGCAGCCAAGCCCAACCCCCAGGGCGCGGCTACACCTTC	CASSQAQPPGRGYTF
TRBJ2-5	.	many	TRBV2	TGTGCCAGCACCCCCCAGACTACCGTAAAGACCCAGTACTTC	CASTPQTTVKTQYF
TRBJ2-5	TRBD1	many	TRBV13	TGTGCCAGCAGCCCAGGCGGGACAGGGGTGCAGGAGACCCAGTACTTC	CASSPGGTGVQETQYF
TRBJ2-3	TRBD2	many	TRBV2	TGTGCCAGCAGTGATTTGGGGACTAGCGGAACAGATACGCAGTATTTT	CASSDLGTSGTDTQYF
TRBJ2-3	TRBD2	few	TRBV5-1	TGCGCCAGCACGAGGGGACTATCGACAGATACGCAGTATTTT	CASTRGLSTDTQYF
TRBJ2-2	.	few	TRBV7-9	TGTGCCAGCAGCTTATTTATCGGGGAGCTGTTTTTT	CASSLFIGELFF
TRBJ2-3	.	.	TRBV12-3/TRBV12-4	TGTGCCAGCAGGGATAGCGGACTCTTCACAGATACGCAGTATTTT	CASRDSGLFTDTQYF
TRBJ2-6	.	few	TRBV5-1	TGCGCCAGCCGCGGCTTTACTGGGGCCAACGTCCTGACTTTC	CASRGFTGANVLTF
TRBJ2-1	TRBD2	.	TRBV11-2	TGTGCCAGCAGCTTAGAGCCTAGCGGGAGGTTGAATGAGCAGTTCTTC	CASSLEPSGRLNEQFF
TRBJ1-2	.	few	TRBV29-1	TGCAGCGTTGAAGATGCCGGGCCTCACTATGGCTACACCTTC	CSVEDAGPHYGYTF
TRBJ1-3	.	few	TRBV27	TGTGCCGGAATAGAAGGTGTCGGGGACTACTCTGGAAACACCATATATTTT	CAGIEGVGDYSGNTIYF
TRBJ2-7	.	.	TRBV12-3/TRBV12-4	TGTGCCAGCGCCTCCGTATATGGTAGCACCTACGAGCAGTACTTC	CASASVYGSTYEQYF
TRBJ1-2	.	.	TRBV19	TGTGCCAGTAGTATGGGCAGGGGCCATGGCTACACCTTC	CASSMGRGHGYTF
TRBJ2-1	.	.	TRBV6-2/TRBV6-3	TGTGCCAGCAGTTACCGTGAGAGCTCCTACAATGAGCAGTTCTTC	CASSYRESSYNEQFF
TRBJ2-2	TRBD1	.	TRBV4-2	TGTGCCAGCAGCCGATTTGTACCGGGACAGGGATACGGAAGGAACACCGGGGAGCTGTTTTTT	CASSRFVPGQGYGRNTGELFF
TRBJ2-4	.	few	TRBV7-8	TGTGCCAGCAGCTCCTTGGGTGGGGTTCTAGCCAAAAACATTCAGTACTTC	CASSSLGGVLAKNIQYF
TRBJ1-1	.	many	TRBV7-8	TGTGCCAGCAGCCCCCATAGGGCCGAAACTTTCTTT	CASSPHRAETFF
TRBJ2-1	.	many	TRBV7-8	TGTGCCAGCAGCTTAGACGAACAGCTGTACTCCTACAATGAGCAGTTCTTC	CASSLDEQLYSYNEQFF
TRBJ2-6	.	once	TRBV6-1	TGTGCCAGCAGTGAATACGCGCGGCCCTCTCCTGGGGCCAACGTCCTGACTTTC	CASSEYARPSPGANVLTF
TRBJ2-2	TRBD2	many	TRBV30	TGTGCCTGGAATTCGGCGGGAGGAACCGGGGAGCTGTTTTTT	CAWNSAGGTGELFF
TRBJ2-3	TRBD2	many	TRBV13	TGTGCCAGCAGCCCACTTAGCGGGAGGGCTGGAGATACGCAGTATTTT	CASSPLSGRAGDTQYF
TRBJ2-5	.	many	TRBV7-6	TGTGCCAGCACCCAGGGTTATCTGGAGACCCAGTACTTC	CASTQGYLETQYF
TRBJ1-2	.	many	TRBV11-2	TGTGCCAGCAGCTCTCACAGGGTTTGGGGCTACACCTTC	CASSSHRVWGYTF
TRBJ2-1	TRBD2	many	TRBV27	TGTGCCAGCAGGCCACTGAGACTAGCGGGATGGTACAATGAGCAGTTCTTC	CASRPLRLAGWYNEQFF
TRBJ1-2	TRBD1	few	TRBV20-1	TGCAGTGCTAGGGCGACAGGGAAACGATCTTTCTATGGCTACACCTTC	CSARATGKRSFYGYTF
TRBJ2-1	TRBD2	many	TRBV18	TGTGCCAGCAGCCCTCTAGCGGGAGCCTACAATGAGCAGTTCTTC	CASSPLAGAYNEQFF